The 11 T cell receptor beta chains reported below all come from one sample, sequenced in a study of cytomegalovirus exposure and HLA in healthy donors. Primers included in the PCR were 60 Vbeta and 13 Jbeta primers. TCRdb keeps only in-frame clones here, not all; method: immunoSEQ multiplex PCR. The sample has roughly 60,000 clones, and its top ten clones hold approximately 2.1%. Material: PBMCs. The receptors originated from a young woman in good health and CMV-seronegative.

The CDR3 loop reads CASSYSERDQPQHF. The CDR3 coding sequence is TGTGCCAGCAGTTACTCGGAGAGAGATCAGCCCCAGCATTTT. This sequence joins TRBV6-5 and TRBJ1-5; D ambiguous. Trimming took off 0 bases at V and 5 bases at J, with 8 bases between the two ends. The germline V gene has CDR1 MNHEY and CDR2 SVGAGI. The CDR3 is made up of 14 amino acids.

DNA for the CDR3: TGTGCCAGCAGCCCTCCTCGACAGGGACGCGACACTGAAGCTTTCTTT. Its translation is CASSPPRQGRDTEAFF. V is TRBV6-6 and J is TRBJ1-1; 7 nucleotides line up with TRBD1. In germline, CDR1 is MNHNY, CDR2 SVGAGI (reference sequence). The CDR3 is 16 amino acids. V was clipped by 6 bases and J by 3 bases; unmatched bases: 13.

The chain has TRBV5-1 and TRBJ1-4; 7 nucleotides line up with TRBD1. With V trimmed by 4 bases and J by 3 bases, 6 bases remained unmatched. The V gene's germline CDR1 is SGHRS and CDR2 YFSETQ. The CDR3 totals 15 residues. The CDR3: CASSGLTGSNEKLFF. Here the CDR3 DNA reads TGCGCCAGCAGCGGGCTGACAGGGTCTAATGAAAAACTGTTTTTT.

This rearrangement joins TRBV27 to TRBJ2-7, with a weak D call TRBD1 (6 bases). The CDR3 sequence is 14 residues long. CDR1 is MNHEY, CDR2 SMNVEV, per germline (reference sequence). The ends were cut back, 2 bases at V and 3 bases at J, with 11 bases in the middle. In nucleotides, the CDR3 is TGTGCCAGCAGTTTAAAAACAGGGTTCTACGAGCAGTACTTC. Its translation is CASSLKTGFYEQYF.

V gene TRBV2 combines with J gene TRBJ1-6; D is possibly TRBD1 (5 bases). This CDR3 has 14 residues. Germline lookup yields CDR1 SNHLY and CDR2 FYNNEI. V was clipped by 6 bases and J by 5 bases, with 11 bases between them. The DNA of the CDR3 is TGTGCCAGCAGCTTGCGGGGGGATAATTCACCCCTCCACTTT. Amino acids: CASSLRGDNSPLHF. The variable domain in full, with the rest retrieved from reference TRBV2 and TRBJ1-6, is EPEVTQTPSHQVTQMGQEVILRCVPISNHLYFYWYRQILGQKVEFLVSFYNNEISEKSEIFDDQFSVERPDGSNFTLKIRSTKLEDSAMYFCASSLRGDNSPLHFGNGTRLTVT.

The rearrangement joins TRBV5-8 to TRBJ1-4; 7 bases match TRBD1. With V trimmed by 8 bases and J by 7 bases, 8 bases remained unmatched. The CDR3 length is 13 residues. CDR1 is SGHTS and CDR2 is YDEGEE in the germline V gene. The CDR3 reads CASMTGFSEKLFF. As DNA, the CDR3 is TGTGCCAGTATGACAGGGTTTAGTGAAAAACTGTTTTTT.

The chain recombines TRBV5-1 with TRBJ1-3; D might be TRBD1 (6 bases). The CDR3 is 16 residues long. Trimming left V 7 bases short and J 1 base short, with 18 bases between. Germline V gives CDR1 SGHRS, CDR2 YFSETQ. CDR3 nucleotide sequence: TGCGCCAGCCGAGGGGGATTAAGCGCATCTGGAAACACCATATATTTT. It specifies CASRGGLSASGNTIYF.

V and J are TRBV6-5 and TRBJ1-6, with D possibly being TRBD1 (5 bases). The V gene lost 4 bases and the J gene lost 9 bases, with 7 bases spanning the gap. CDR1 is MNHEY and CDR2 is SVGAGI in the germline V gene. This CDR3 has 12 residues. The CDR3 here is CASSFGGSPLHF. DNA of the CDR3: TGTGCCAGCAGTTTCGGGGGTTCACCCCTCCACTTT.

This chain joins TRBV2 and TRBJ1-2; unclear D gene. The V end lost 3 bases, the J end lost 6 bases, and 14 bases lay between the germline ends. The CDR3 runs 14 residues. Germline assignment: CDR1 SNHLY and CDR2 FYNNEI. CDR3 in amino acids: CASSELLRTHGYTF. The CDR3 DNA is TGTGCCAGCAGTGAGTTGCTACGAACGCATGGCTACACCTTC.

This chain connects TRBV5-1 to TRBJ2-2, with D tentatively TRBD1 (5 bases). CDR3 length: 16 residues. CDR1 SGHRS and CDR2 YFSETQ come from the germline V gene. The V gene lost 0 bases and the J gene lost 4 bases, with 13 bases spanning the gap. CDR3 amino acids: CASSLGGRAGTGELFF. CDR3 nucleotides: TGCGCCAGCAGCTTGGGGGGCAGGGCAGGCACCGGGGAGCTGTTTTTT.

The V gene is TRBV6-1, the J gene TRBJ1-1; TRBD1 matches at 7 bases. The CDR3 is made up of 14 amino acids. Germline CDR1 is MNHNS and CDR2 is SASEGT. V shed 7 bases and J 5 bases; nucleotides not matched to a gene: 10. CDR3 sequence (DNA): TGTGCCAGCACTGCTGACAGGGCATGGACTGAAGCTTTCTTT. Protein product: CASTADRAWTEAFF.